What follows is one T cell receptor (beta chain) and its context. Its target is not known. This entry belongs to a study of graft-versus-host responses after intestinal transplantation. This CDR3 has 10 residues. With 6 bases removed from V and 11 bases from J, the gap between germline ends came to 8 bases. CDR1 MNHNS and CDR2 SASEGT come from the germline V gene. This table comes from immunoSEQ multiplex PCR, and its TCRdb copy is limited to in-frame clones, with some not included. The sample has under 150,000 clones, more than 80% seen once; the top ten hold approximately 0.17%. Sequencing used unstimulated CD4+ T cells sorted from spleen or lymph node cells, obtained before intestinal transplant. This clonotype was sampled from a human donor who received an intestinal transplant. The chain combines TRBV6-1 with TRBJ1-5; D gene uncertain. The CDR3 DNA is TGTGCCAGCAGAGTCATGGCCCAGCATTTT. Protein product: CASRVMAQHF.